The rows below give T cell receptor beta chains drawn from one sample of a study of sequential checkpoint blockade in melanoma. The method was immunoSEQ multiplex PCR; TCRdb's version includes in-frame clones alone and lacks a portion of them. The table records about 9,000 clones, approximately 30% of them present only once. The input for sequencing was tumor tissue (inferred from file names), taken from a patient given nivolumab and ipilimumab in sequence. All receptors derive from a human donor with melanoma. Each CDR3 is given with its conserved first and last residue. The D gene is left open where the match is weak. Clone size is stated in some rows and not others, as once, few, many or a class when expanded.

TRBV19,NA,TRBJ2-1,NA,TGTGCCAGTATTCCAGAGGGATTGTCCTACAATGAGCAGTTCTTC,CASIPEGLSYNEQFF
TRBV10-2,few,TRBJ1-1,NA,TGCGCCAGCAGTCCGGAACAGGGCACTGAAGCTTTCTTT,CASSPEQGTEAFF
TRBV14,once,TRBJ2-1,TRBD1,TGTGCCAGCAGCCCTCCCGTTAGACAGGGGGCATATGAGCAGTTCTTC,CASSPPVRQGAYEQFF
TRBV7-4,NA,TRBJ2-7,NA,TGTGCCAGCAGCTTTCGGAAGTTCTACGAGCAGTACTTC,CASSFRKFYEQYF
TRBV11-3,few,TRBJ1-2,NA,TGTGCCAGCAGCTCCCAGTTGGGGGGCACCTATGGCTACACCTTC,CASSSQLGGTYGYTF
TRBV11-3,many,TRBJ2-2,TRBD2,TGTGCCAGCAGCGCACTAGCGGGGGTCCCCGGGGAGCTGTTTTTT,CASSALAGVPGELFF
TRBV6-8,NA,TRBJ2-1,TRBD2,TGTGCCAGCAGTGATTCGGGACTAGCGGCCTACAATGAGCAGTTCTTC,CASSDSGLAAYNEQFF
TRBV11-3,NA,TRBJ1-2,NA,TGTGCCAGCAGCCTACGGGACCCCAGAGATGGCTACACCTTC,CASSLRDPRDGYTF
TRBV10-2,NA,TRBJ1-1,NA,TGCGCCAGCAGTGAGTCGAAAACAGGGAAGAGCACTGAAGCTTTCTTT,CASSESKTGKSTEAFF
TRBV14,NA,TRBJ1-2,NA,TGTGCCAGCAGCCAAGAGGGGAGAACGCGAGAGAATGGCTACACCTTC,CASSQEGRTRENGYTF
TRBV11-3,few,TRBJ1-4,NA,TGTGCCAGCAGCTTAGTAGGGGGGGGTGATCGGGTCAATGAAAAACTGTTTTTT,CASSLVGGGDRVNEKLFF
TRBV6-8,NA,TRBJ2-3,NA,TGTGCCATCGGGAGAAGGGGAGATACGCAGTATTTT,CAIGRRGDTQYF
TRBV7-1,many,TRBJ2-7,NA,TGTGCCAGCAGCAGTCAACCAGGGTTGGGGGAGCAGTACTTC,CASSSQPGLGEQYF
TRBV19,NA,TRBJ2-2,NA,TGTGCCAGTAGTATTTGGGCAGGGGCTAACGGGGAGCTGTTTTTT,CASSIWAGANGELFF
TRBV11-3,many,TRBJ1-6,NA,TGTGCCAGCAGCTTCCTATATGGGGAGGGGACTAATTCACCCCTCCACTTT,CASSFLYGEGTNSPLHF
TRBV11-3,medium-sized,TRBJ1-1,TRBD1,TGTGCCAGCAGCGCTAAACCGGGACAGGCCGGTCGGCTGGGAGAAGCTTTCTTT,CASSAKPGQAGRLGEAFF
TRBV14,medium-sized,TRBJ1-1,NA,TGTGCCAGCAGCCTGTATGTTGAGAACACTGAAGCTTTCTTT,CASSLYVENTEAFF
TRBV29-1,NA,TRBJ1-1,NA,TGCAGCGTCGGGCTGGGCAGTAATACTGAAGCTTTCTTT,CSVGLGSNTEAFF
TRBV19,NA,TRBJ2-5,TRBD2,TGTGCCAGTAGTATAGATAGGGCGGGGGGAGAGACCCAGTACTTC,CASSIDRAGGETQYF
TRBV11-3,few,TRBJ2-3,TRBD2,TGTGCCAGCACCTATAGGCGGGGGACTAGCACAGATACGCAGTATTTT,CASTYRRGTSTDTQYF
TRBV29-1,hyperexpanded,TRBJ1-3,NA,TGCAGCGTTGTGGGACTTAACACTGGAAACACCATATATTTT,CSVVGLNTGNTIYF
TRBV4-1,few,TRBJ2-3,TRBD2,TGCGCCAGCAGCCAAACCCCTTTAGCGGGGGGCCGGGATACGCAGTATTTT,CASSQTPLAGGRDTQYF
TRBV11-3,NA,TRBJ2-7,TRBD1,TGTGCCAGCAGCTCAAGCCCAGCTTTTTCTGGACAGGGGGACGAGCAGTACTTC,CASSSSPAFSGQGDEQYF
TRBV9,few,TRBJ2-1,TRBD2,TGTGCCAGCAGCGTAGCGCCTAGCGGGCGGGATGAGCAGTTCTTC,CASSVAPSGRDEQFF
TRBV11-3,many,TRBJ2-1,NA,TGTGCCAGCAGCTTAGAGGGGAAGTCTTACAATGAGCAGTTCTTC,CASSLEGKSYNEQFF
TRBV5-1,NA,TRBJ1-4,NA,TGCGCCAGCAGCGCGAGGACAGCAACTAATGAAAAACTGTTTTTT,CASSARTATNEKLFF
TRBV11-3,NA,TRBJ1-6,NA,TGTGCCAGCAGCTTAAGGACAGCGAATTCACCCCTCCACTTT,CASSLRTANSPLHF
TRBV11-3,NA,TRBJ1-4,NA,TGTGCCAGCAGCCCGACCGCAGGGAAGGGGAATGAAAAACTGTTTTTT,CASSPTAGKGNEKLFF
TRBV11-3,NA,TRBJ2-5,NA,TGTGCCAGCAGCTTGGTTTCTGGGCTAGCGTCAGGAGAGACCCAGTACTTC,CASSLVSGLASGETQYF
TRBV5-1,NA,TRBJ2-7,NA,TGCGCCAGCAGCATCGGACGGGCCAACTACGAGCAGTACTTC,CASSIGRANYEQYF
TRBV19,NA,TRBJ1-1,NA,TGTGCCAGTAGTCTCAATTGGGGCGAAGAAGCTTTCTTT,CASSLNWGEEAFF
TRBV11-3,few,TRBJ2-3,TRBD2,TGTGCCAGCAGCTTAAGGGCAGGGAGGGGAGATACGCAGTATTTT,CASSLRAGRGDTQYF
TRBV10-3,few,TRBJ2-3,TRBD2,TGTGCCATCAGTGAGCTAGGACTAGCAGATACGCAGTATTTT,CAISELGLADTQYF
TRBV18,NA,TRBJ2-3,NA,TGTGCCAGCTCACCCTTAGGTCCTGGGTCCCCTTCTAGCACAGATACGCAGTATTTT,CASSPLGPGSPSSTDTQYF
TRBV1,few,TRBJ1-6,NA,TGCGCCAGCAGCCCCCGACAGAATTCACCCCTCCACTTT,CASSPRQNSPLHF
TRBV15,few,TRBJ2-3,TRBD2,TGTGCCACCAGCGGTACTAGCGGGGCCCCGGGGGATACGCAGTATTTT,CATSGTSGAPGDTQYF
TRBV6-8,few,TRBJ2-3,NA,TGTGCCAGCAGTTACCGTGGGGGGGCAGGAGATACGCAGTATTTT,CASSYRGGAGDTQYF
TRBV11-3,NA,TRBJ1-3,TRBD1,TGTGCCAGCAGCCCGGGACAGTTATCTGGAAACACCATATATTTT,CASSPGQLSGNTIYF
TRBV11-3,few,TRBJ2-7,TRBD2,TGTGCCAGCAGCTTAAGCCGCGGGGGGGTTGAGCAGTACTTC,CASSLSRGGVEQYF
TRBV6-8,NA,TRBJ2-5,NA,TGTGCCAGCAGTGATAGGGGACAAGTCCAAGAGACCCAGTACTTC,CASSDRGQVQETQYF
TRBV5-1,NA,TRBJ2-3,TRBD2,TGCGCCAGCAGCTTGGAACTAGCGGGGGCCGATACGCAGTATTTT,CASSLELAGADTQYF
TRBV19,medium-sized,TRBJ2-4,NA,TGTGCCAGTAGTCGAACACCCTTAGCCAAAAACATTCAGTACTTC,CASSRTPLAKNIQYF
TRBV2,few,TRBJ1-1,NA,TGTGCCAGCAGTCAGGGTGGCACTGAAGCTTTCTTT,CASSQGGTEAFF
TRBV11-3,few,TRBJ2-1,TRBD2,TGTGCCAGCAGCTTCCCGGGACTAGCGGGGGGGTACTCTTCCAATGAGCAGTTCTTC,CASSFPGLAGGYSSNEQFF
TRBV11-1,many,TRBJ2-1,TRBD1,TGTGCCAGCAGCTCCAATCGACAGGGCGGCAATGAGCAGTTCTTC,CASSSNRQGGNEQFF
TRBV6-8,NA,TRBJ1-1,NA,TGTGCCAGCAGTTATGGAGGGCACACTGAAGCTTTCTTT,CASSYGGHTEAFF
TRBV7-2,few,TRBJ1-1,NA,TGTGCCAGCAGCCCCAGGGGTTGGATAGGAGCTTTCTTT,CASSPRGWIGAFF
TRBV28,few,TRBJ1-2,TRBD1,TGTGCCAGCAGTTTTTTGGACAGGATGGCTGGGGGCTACACCTTC,CASSFLDRMAGGYTF
TRBV5-1,NA,TRBJ1-5,NA,TGCGCCAGCAGCGCGGATGGGACACTCAATCAGCCCCAGCATTTT,CASSADGTLNQPQHF
TRBV18,NA,TRBJ2-7,TRBD1,TGTGCCAGCTCACCACCAGGGACAGGTCTATCTTACGGGCAGTACTTC,CASSPPGTGLSYGQYF
TRBV11-3,NA,TRBJ2-3,TRBD2,TGTGCCAGCAGCTTTGCTAGCGGGTATACGGATACGCAGTATTTT,CASSFASGYTDTQYF
TRBV11-3,many,TRBJ2-5,TRBD1,TGTGCCAGCAGCTCAGGAGGGACAGGCGGGGAGACCCAGTACTTC,CASSSGGTGGETQYF
TRBV6-8,NA,TRBJ1-2,NA,TGTGCCAGCAGTCGGAATCTCCCCGTACAGGGAGACTATGGCTACACCTTC,CASSRNLPVQGDYGYTF
TRBV11-3,few,TRBJ2-4,NA,TGTGCCAGCAGCTTAAGGTCAAGGGTCAACATTCAGTACTTC,CASSLRSRVNIQYF